A single sample is the source of the 29 T cell receptor beta chains below, sequenced in a study of cytomegalovirus exposure and HLA in healthy donors. With 60 Vbeta and 13 Jbeta primers, the PCR was carried out. Libraries were prepared by immunoSEQ multiplex PCR; TCRdb keeps only in-frame clonotypes and omits some of them. Its clone listing holds more than 95,000 clones. The specimen sequenced was PBMCs. These TCRs come from a man aged 25 to 45 in good health and CMV-seronegative.

This sequence joins TRBV6-5 and TRBJ1-1, with D tentatively TRBD1 (6 bases). Germline V lookup: CDR1 MNHEY, CDR2 SVGAGI. Trimming removed 7 bases from V and 1 base from J, with 13 bases in between. This CDR3 region has 14 residues. CDR3 protein: CASTTRRGNTEAFF. The CDR3 nucleotides are TGTGCCAGCACCACACGCAGGGGGAACACTGAAGCTTTCTTT.

The chain is built from TRBV7-7 and TRBJ2-5; perhaps TRBD2 as D (5 bases). Germline CDR1 reads SSHAT; CDR2 reads FNYEAQ (reference sequence). The CDR3 runs to 14 residues. Trimming took 5 bases from V and 2 from J, leaving 12 bases between them. CDR3 protein: CASSPEVFQETQYF. The CDR3 region has the DNA TGTGCCAGCAGCCCGGAGGTATTTCAAGAGACCCAGTACTTC.

The rearrangement joins TRBV19 to TRBJ1-1, with D perhaps matching TRBD1 (5 bases). The CDR3 runs 14 residues. CDR1 and CDR2 from the germline V gene are LNHDA and SQIVND (reference sequence). V shed 3 bases and J shed 5 bases, with 13 bases lying between them. The CDR3 nucleotides read TGTGCCAGTAGTATCCCGTGGGGGAGGACTGAAGCTTTCTTT. Translating it yields CASSIPWGRTEAFF.

The chain is built from TRBV11-1 and TRBJ2-1, with a tentative D call TRBD2 (6 bases). CDR3 size: 14 residues. Germline V gives CDR1 SGHAT, CDR2 FQDESV (reference sequence). V lost 4 bases to trimming and J lost 4 bases, with 11 bases between them. The CDR3 here is CASSYSGAYNEQFF. The CDR3 bases are TGTGCCAGCAGCTATAGCGGAGCGTACAATGAGCAGTTCTTC.

The J gene is TRBJ1-1, the V gene TRBV28, with 9 bases matching TRBD1. Germline V gene data show CDR1 as MDHEN and CDR2 as SYDVKM. This CDR3 has 12 amino acids. Trimming took 5 bases from V and 10 from J; bases not matched to a gene: 5. DNA of the CDR3: TGTGCCAGCAGTATGGGGACAGGGCGAGCTTTCTTT. Its translation: CASSMGTGRAFF.

The J gene is TRBJ1-4, the V gene TRBV19; possibly TRBD1 for D (6 bases). V dropped 5 bases and J dropped 4 bases, with 17 bases sitting between them. CDR1 LNHDA and CDR2 SQIVND come from the germline V gene (reference sequence). This CDR3 region has 16 residues. CDR3 region: CASSFSPRGSNEKLFF. The CDR3 bases are TGTGCCAGTAGTTTCTCCCCCAGGGGAAGTAATGAAAAACTGTTTTTT.

The CDR3 protein is CASSQVSGKIYNEQFF. The DNA of the CDR3 is TGTGCCAGCAGCCAAGTTAGCGGGAAAATCTACAATGAGCAGTTCTTC. The rearrangement links TRBV4-2 to TRBJ2-1; 8 nucleotides match TRBD2. The CDR3 consists of 16 residues. The V segment lost 1 base and the J segment 3 bases; nucleotides outside the gene matches: 5. Germline V lookup: CDR1 LGHNA, CDR2 YNFKEQ.

The chain combines TRBV18 with TRBJ1-2, with unresolved D. The CDR3 contains 14 residues. CDR1 and CDR2 (germline): KGHSH, LQKENI. The V end was cut by 6 bases, the J end by 6 bases, with 17 bases between. The CDR3 region is CASSPPEGRDGYTF. CDR3 DNA: TGTGCCAGCTCGCCCCCTGAGGGTCGGGATGGCTACACCTTC.

CDR3: CATSRDRDRGSRKYF. The CDR3 DNA reads as TGTGCCACCAGCAGAGATAGGGACAGGGGTTCGAGGAAGTACTTC. The rearrangement joins TRBV15 to TRBJ2-7, with TRBD1 identical over 10 bases. Losses at the gene ends were 0 bases for V and 11 bases for J; bases not matched to a gene: 10. CDR1 is LNHNV and CDR2 is YYDKDF in the germline V gene (reference sequence). The CDR3 is 15 amino acids. Based on the CDR3 plus reference TRBV15 and TRBJ2-7, the full variable domain is DAMVIQNPRYQVTQFGKPVTLSCSQTLNHNVMYWYQQKSSQAPKLLFHYYDKDFNNEADTPDNFQSRRPNTSFCFLDIRSPGLGDTAMYLCATSRDRDRGSRKYFGPGTRLTVT.

This chain joins TRBV7-8 and TRBJ2-1; tentative D call: TRBD2 (6 bases). Germline V gene sequence: CDR1 SGHVS, CDR2 FQNEAQ. The ends were cut back, 11 bases at V and 4 bases at J, with 18 bases in the middle. This CDR3 region has 14 residues. The CDR3 protein is CAYVSSGSYNEQFF. The CDR3 DNA is TGTGCCTACGTCTCCAGCGGGTCTTACAATGAGCAGTTCTTC.

DNA of the CDR3: TGTGCCAGCAGCTTAGGGTCAGAACATGAGCAGTTCTTC. As protein: CASSLGSEHEQFF. J is TRBJ2-1 and V is TRBV11-3, with D unclear. CDR3 length: 13 residues. Trimming took 1 base from V and 8 from J, leaving 9 bases between them. Per the germline V gene, CDR1 is SGHNT and CDR2 is YENEEA.

The chain combines TRBV5-4 with TRBJ2-7, with 9 positions matching TRBD2. J lost 6 bases, V lost 4 bases, and 5 bases had no gene match. The CDR3 consists of 13 residues. The germline CDR1 and CDR2 sequences are SGHNT and YYREEE (reference sequence). This CDR3 reads CASSHSGSGEQYF. The DNA of the CDR3 is TGTGCCAGCAGCCATAGCGGGAGTGGCGAGCAGTACTTC.

The V call is TRBV15, the J call TRBJ1-5, with TRBD1 matching over 8 bases. V was clipped by 5 bases and J by 0 bases; unmatched bases: 9. Per the germline V gene, CDR1 is LNHNV and CDR2 is YYDKDF (reference sequence). The CDR3 loop spans 17 amino acids. CDR3 region: CATSLFGDRYSNQPQHF. The CDR3 bases are TGTGCCACCAGCCTCTTCGGGGACAGGTATAGCAATCAGCCCCAGCATTTT.

The gene calls are TRBV30 and TRBJ2-3; weak D call: TRBD2 (5 bases). V dropped 4 bases and J dropped 3 bases, with 17 bases sitting between them. Germline loops: CDR1 GTSNPN, CDR2 SVGIG (reference sequence). This CDR3 comprises 15 residues. CDR3 in amino acids: CAWTVATGGTDTQYF. The CDR3 region has the DNA TGTGCCTGGACCGTAGCGACGGGTGGGACAGATACGCAGTATTTT.

Regarding this clone: This sample also contains other DNA sequences that code for the same CDR3. The CDR3 coding sequence is TGTGCCAGCAGCCGTTCCGTGAGCGGGAGTACGTCAGATACGCAGTATTTT. This translates into CASSRSVSGSTSDTQYF. V is TRBV7-9 and J is TRBJ2-3; 8 bases map to TRBD2. Trimming cost V 5 bases and J 4 bases; bases outside gene matches: 14. The CDR3 runs to 17 residues. CDR1 is SEHNR, CDR2 FQNEAQ, per germline (reference sequence). The variable domain in full, with the rest retrieved from reference TRBV7-9 and TRBJ2-3, is DTGVSQNPRHKITKRGQNVTFRCDPISEHNRLYWYRQTLGQGPEFLTYFQNEAQLEKSRLLSDRFSAERPKGSFSTLEIQRTEQGDSAMYLCASSRSVSGSTSDTQYFGPGTRLTVL.

The chain uses TRBV30 and TRBJ2-3, with 9 bases that match TRBD2. The germline CDR1 and CDR2 sequences are GTSNPN and SVGIG (reference sequence). J gave up 5 bases and V 1 base, and 7 bases lay outside the gene matches. This CDR3 region has 15 residues. The CDR3 nucleotides are TGTGCCTGGAGTGCGGGACTAGCAGGCCGAGATACGCAGTATTTT. Its translation is CAWSAGLAGRDTQYF.

This sequence joins TRBV28 and TRBJ1-5, with D maybe TRBD1 (5 bases). The CDR3 spans 15 residues. The germline V gene has CDR1 MDHEN and CDR2 SYDVKM. The V end was cut by 4 bases, the J end by 3 bases, with 13 bases between. This chain's CDR3 is CASSSTQGTNQPQHF. The CDR3 DNA is TGTGCCAGCAGTTCAACCCAGGGAACCAATCAGCCCCAGCATTTT.

This chain links TRBV4-2 with TRBJ1-1; TRBD1 might be the D (5 bases). With 0 bases removed from V and 3 bases from J, the gap between germline ends came to 14 bases. This CDR3 is 16 amino acids long. Germline V gene sequence: CDR1 LGHNA, CDR2 YNFKEQ. The CDR3 here is CASSQDRAGFYTEAFF. The CDR3 DNA follows: TGTGCCAGCAGCCAAGATAGGGCAGGGTTTTACACTGAAGCTTTCTTT.

This chain connects TRBV28 to TRBJ2-6; D gene unclear. The CDR3 is 15 amino acids. The germline V gene encodes CDR1 MDHEN and CDR2 SYDVKM. V was trimmed by 6 bases and J by 0 bases, leaving 9 bases between them. The CDR3 DNA sequence: TGTGCCAGCAGCTTACCCAGCTCTGGGGCCAACGTCCTGACTTTC. Translated: CASSLPSSGANVLTF.

The J gene is TRBJ1-2, the V gene TRBV30; D gene ambiguous. The CDR3 covers 13 residues. V shed 2 bases and J shed 0 bases, with 7 bases lying between them. CDR1 GTSNPN and CDR2 SVGIG come from the germline V gene (reference sequence). Here the CDR3 DNA reads TGTGCCTGGAGTCGCGTAGCTAACTATGGCTACACCTTC. Its protein is CAWSRVANYGYTF. Based on the CDR3 plus reference TRBV30 and TRBJ1-2, the full variable domain is SQTIHQWPATLVQPVGSPLSLECTVEGTSNPNLYWYRQAAGRGLQLLFYSVGIGQISSEVPQNLSASRPQDRQFILSSKKLLLSDSGFYLCAWSRVANYGYTFGSGTRLTVV.

The chain joins TRBV5-1 to TRBJ1-6, with unresolved D. The ends were cut back, 1 base at V and 8 bases at J, with 7 bases in the middle. Looked up from germline, CDR1 is SGHRS and CDR2 is YFSETQ. The CDR3 covers 13 residues. The DNA for the CDR3 is TGCGCCAGCAGCTTGATGGAGGATTCACCCCTCCACTTT. Protein: CASSLMEDSPLHF.

CDR3 nucleotides: TGTGCCAGCACCCAGCAAGAGACCCAGTACTTC. Translated, it gives CASTQQETQYF. The chain recombines TRBV11-3 with TRBJ2-5; D uncertain. V lost 7 bases, J lost 2 bases, and 5 bases lay in between. The CDR3 is made up of 11 amino acids. Germline CDR1 reads SGHNT; CDR2 reads YENEEA.

The V and J genes are TRBV10-3 and TRBJ2-7; TRBD2 might be the D (6 bases). V lost 6 bases to trimming and J lost 0 bases, with 9 bases between them. CDR1 is ENHRY and CDR2 is SYGVKD in the germline V gene. This CDR3 is 13 amino acids long. CDR3 DNA: TGTGCCATCAGCCCTAGCGCCTCCTACGAGCAGTACTTC. It encodes CAISPSASYEQYF.

The chain uses TRBV7-9 and TRBJ2-5; D is possibly TRBD2 (5 bases). CDR3 length: 14 amino acids. The V end lost 1 base, the J end lost 2 bases, and 8 bases lay between the germline ends. CDR1 and CDR2 (germline): SEHNR, FQNEAQ (reference sequence). The CDR3 region is CASSLGGPQETQYF. The CDR3, as DNA: TGTGCCAGCAGCTTAGGCGGGCCACAAGAGACCCAGTACTTC.

The J gene is TRBJ1-4, the V gene TRBV5-1; D not resolved. V was trimmed by 5 bases and J by 7 bases, leaving 18 bases between them. From germline, CDR1 is SGHRS and CDR2 YFSETQ. This CDR3 has 15 residues. The CDR3 loop reads CASRSTGSEAEKLFF. The CDR3 nucleotides read TGCGCCAGCAGGTCGACCGGGTCCGAGGCTGAAAAACTGTTTTTT.

CDR3 bases: TGTGCCAGCGGGGGGTCGGTGAACACTGAAGCTTTCTTT. Its protein is CASGGSVNTEAFF. The chain joins TRBV6-5 to TRBJ1-1, with a possible D match to TRBD1 (5 bases). Trimming took 8 bases from V and 0 from J, leaving 10 bases between them. The germline V gene has CDR1 MNHEY and CDR2 SVGAGI. There are 13 residues in the CDR3.

J is TRBJ2-2 and V is TRBV25-1, with 7 bases that match TRBD2. CDR3 size: 13 residues. The V gene's germline CDR1 is MGHDK and CDR2 SYGVNS. After removal of 6 bases from V and 5 bases from J, the junction contained 3 bases not matched to a gene. The CDR3 nucleotides read TGTGCCAGCAGCGCGGGGGATACCGGGGAGCTGTTTTTT. Protein product: CASSAGDTGELFF.

The rearrangement joins TRBV7-8 to TRBJ1-5; D gene ambiguous. The CDR3 is made up of 16 amino acids. Looked up from germline, CDR1 is SGHVS and CDR2 is FQNEAQ. V shed 1 base and J shed 4 bases, with 14 bases lying between them. The DNA of the CDR3 is TGTGCCAGCAGCTTAGATTGGAGGGAAAGGAATCAGCCCCAGCATTTT. Translated: CASSLDWRERNQPQHF.

The chain combines TRBV27 with TRBJ2-7; TRBD2 might be the D (6 bases). CDR1 MNHEY and CDR2 SMNVEV come from the germline V gene (reference sequence). Trimming pared 3 bases from V and 5 bases from J, leaving 26 bases between. The CDR3 totals 18 residues. In nucleotides, the CDR3 is TGTGCCAGCAGTTTCCCCAGATTTATAGACGGGAGTCGCGACGAGCAGTACTTC. Its protein is CASSFPRFIDGSRDEQYF.